This TCR beta chain was recorded in a study of blood T cell repertoires in COVID-19. Study-wide context: From the United States, Italy and Spain came samples of acute and convalescent COVID-19. T cells, B-cell-depleted T cells, or PBMCs provided the cDNA or gDNA that served as material.

This clone showed up just once. Sequenced by immunoSEQ multiplex PCR; TCRdb stores in-frame clones only, minus some. Of fewer than 350,000 clones listed, around 89% are singletons. This CDR3 comprises 15 residues. Specimen: peripheral blood. This chain links TRBV21-1 with TRBJ1-4. TRBV21-1 is recorded as a pseudogene. The TCR was taken from a man aged 35 to 55 with acute or convalescent COVID-19. CDR3 sequence reads: CASSKGGRTNEKLFF. The CDR3 coding sequence is TGTGCCAGCAGCAAGGGGGGAAGAACTAATGAAAAACTGTTTTTT.